This is a list of T cell receptor beta chains from one sample in a study of cytotoxic CD8 clonotypes in ibrutinib-treated CLL. Only in-frame clones appear in the TCRdb table, and some are missing; sequencing was by immunoSEQ multiplex PCR. The sample lists hundreds of thousands of clones; under 70% were seen once. The sample in question was PBMCs, obtained after 36 months of ibrutinib treatment. All receptors come from a human donor with chronic lymphocytic leukemia. Each CDR3 is given with its conserved first and last residue. The D gene is left open where the match is weak. Expanded clones get a size class; other rows say once, few or many, or leave the size out.

cdr3_aa	cdr3_nt	j_call	d_call	v_call	clone_size
CASSQDVQGCNQPQHF	TGTGCCAGCAGCCAAGATGTTCAGGGTTGCAATCAGCCCCAGCATTTT	TRBJ1-5	NA	TRBV14	NA
CASSYWPNYEQYF	TGTGCCAGCAGTTACTGGCCCAACTACGAGCAGTACTTC	TRBJ2-7	NA	TRBV6-5	NA
CASSHDRGLNTEAFF	TGTGCCAGCAGCCATGACAGGGGGCTGAATACTGAAGCTTTCTTT	TRBJ1-1	NA	TRBV12-1	NA
CASRSDRGENTEAFF	TGTGCCAGCAGGTCAGACAGGGGGGAGAACACTGAAGCTTTCTTT	TRBJ1-1	TRBD1	TRBV6-5	NA
CASSIGTGAYEQYF	TGTGCCAGCAGTATTGGGACAGGGGCGTACGAGCAGTACTTC	TRBJ2-7	TRBD1	TRBV27	NA
CASSEALLYPYNEQFF	TGTGCCAGCAGTGAAGCGCTTCTCTATCCGTACAATGAGCAGTTCTTC	TRBJ2-1	NA	TRBV6-1	NA
CASSLGRAANQPQHF	TGTGCCAGCAGCTTAGGTCGGGCCGCCAATCAGCCCCAGCATTTT	TRBJ1-5	NA	TRBV7-9	NA
CASSLRPGLKGSGELFF	TGTGCCAGCAGCTTGCGGCCGGGACTAAAGGGATCCGGGGAGCTGTTTTTT	TRBJ2-2	TRBD2	TRBV11-3	NA
CASSLSRVAVGYEQYF	TGTGCCAGCAGCTTAAGTAGAGTAGCGGTCGGTTACGAGCAGTACTTC	TRBJ2-7	NA	TRBV7-2	NA
CASSLSDEQYF	TGTGCCAGCAGCTTGTCTGACGAGCAGTACTTC	TRBJ2-7	NA	TRBV5-6	few
CASSHRDRANTGELFF	TGTGCCAGCAGCCATAGGGACAGGGCGAACACCGGGGAGCTGTTTTTT	TRBJ2-2	TRBD1	TRBV13	few
CASSRLAETYNEQFF	TGTGCCAGCAGCCGACTAGCGGAGACCTACAATGAGCAGTTCTTC	TRBJ2-1	TRBD2	TRBV5-5	NA
CASSLIEDTEAFF	TGCGCCAGCAGCTTGATCGAGGACACTGAAGCTTTCTTT	TRBJ1-1	NA	TRBV5-1	NA
CASSRRYGTSGRDEQFF	TGTGCCAGCAGCCGGAGATATGGGACTAGCGGGAGGGATGAGCAGTTCTTC	TRBJ2-1	TRBD2	TRBV7-3	once